The source of this T cell receptor (beta chain) is a study of T cells in Graves' hyperthyroidism and ophthalmopathy. About the research overall: At initial diagnosis, before any treatment had begun, peripheral blood was obtained.

Any patient presenting with uncontrolled infection, other autoimmune disease, pregnancy or lactation was left out. Amplified TCR beta CDR3 regions came from RNA transcripts. The TCR CDR3 first-round RT-PCR relied on the HTBI primer set. Via MiXCR, TCRdb re-called the multiplex PCR reads, giving one row per CDR3 protein. The table has some 150,000 distinct CDR3 sequences, approximately 20% seen once. This clonotype was found a few times. No antigen is known for it. Study observations and caveats: Ophthalmopathy and stable hyperthyroidism were separated by a 13 V-J model.

Germline V CDR1 and CDR2: SGHNT, YENEEA. The CDR3 covers 16 residues. Losses at the gene ends were 4 bases for V and 2 bases for J; bases not matched to a gene: 6. The chain recombines TRBV11-3 with TRBJ1-5; 9 nucleotides agree with TRBD1. This sequence was found in a woman aged 45-65 years with Graves' hyperthyroidism that later progressed to Graves' ophthalmopathy. The sample taken for sequencing was blood. The CDR3: CASSWGQGGGNQPQHF. Written as DNA, the CDR3 is TGTGCCAGCAGCTGGGGACAGGGCGGCGGCAATCAGCCCCAGCATTTT.